This T cell receptor beta chain originates from a study of T cells expressing NK-cell markers. Study summary: Sorted CD3+CD56+NKG2C+, CD3+CD56+NKG2C- and CD3+CD56-NKG2C+ T-cell subsets were beta-chain profiled. Seven sequenced donors out of eight were HCMV-seropositive, one seronegative. Points from the study as a whole: In about 6 donors, dominant CD3+CD56+NKG2C+ clones formed 1.0-7.0% of CD8+ cells.

About this clonotype itself: The target antigen is unknown.

Per the germline V gene, CDR1 is SQVTM and CDR2 is ANQGSEA. This CDR3 spans 13 amino acids. Beta-chain TCR cDNA was generated via 5'RACE template switching with UMIs. TCRdb re-called the 5' RACE reads and shows each CDR3 protein once, DNA omitted. The listing records roughly 300,000 distinct CDR3 sequences. Sequenced input: blood T cells: a sorted CD56 or NKG2C T cell subset, CD4+ or CD8+ T cells, or bulk PBMC T cells (not recorded which). J is TRBJ1-4 and V is TRBV29-1. This TCR derives from a woman between 18 and 70 years old in good health. The CDR3 spells CSASGPSNEKLFF.